This entry is about one T cell receptor beta chain. Its antigen remains unknown. This sample is drawn from a study of cytomegalovirus exposure and HLA in healthy donors. Broader study findings: Fewer N-insertions (relative to the approximately 700-donor mean) were reportedly seen in an Asian-associated ancestry cluster in a later analysis.

The CDR3 consists of 15 residues. Primers: 60 Vbeta forward and 13 Jbeta reverse. Assay: immunoSEQ multiplex PCR; the TCRdb copy retains only in-frame clones and omits some. The ten top clones account for roughly 2%, within a sample of under 200,000 clones. The source is a man aged 25-45 years in good health and CMV-seronegative. The chain is built from TRBV7-5 and TRBJ2-5; the table's D call of TRBD1 was not tested on the DNA. TRBV7-5 constitutes a pseudogene. The sequenced material came from PBMCs. The chain's CDR3 is CVRSLSQGAWETQYF. The CDR3, as DNA: TGTGTCAGAAGCTTAAGTCAGGGGGCCTGGGAGACCCAGTACTTC.